Below, one T cell receptor (beta chain) is given with its context. Gene names follow the mouse nomenclature. From the germline J gene comes the end of the CDR3, since the read stops 4 residues before it. This record belongs to a study of CD8+ T cells in alopecia areata. The CDR3 is 14 residues long. CDR1 and CDR2 from the germline V gene are NNHDY and SYVADS. V shed 5 bases and J shed 1 base, with 10 bases lying between them. RNA was extracted and reverse transcribed into cDNA as the sequencing template. Only in-frame clones appear in the TCRdb table, and some are missing; sequencing was by immunoSEQ multiplex PCR. This sample carries over 100,000 clones, none of them present only once.

The clonotype comes from a C3H/HeJ mouse with alopecia areata. MHC haplotype here: H2-k. The sequenced sample was lesional skin. The chain is built from TRBV13-3 and TRBJ2-1; tentative D call: TRBD2 (6 bases). The CDR3 reads CASRADWNYAEQFF. Partial CDR3 DNA: TGTGCCAGCAGGGCCGACTGGAACTATGCT.